A single sample gave rise to the 21 T cell receptor beta chains below, sequenced in a study of blood T cell repertoires in COVID-19. Libraries were prepared by immunoSEQ multiplex PCR; TCRdb keeps only in-frame clonotypes and omits some of them. Here the sample spans approximately 290,000 clones, 80% to 95% being singletons. The sample was PBMCs or T cells enriched from blood (not recorded which). These receptors all come from a woman in her thirties who had recovered from COVID-19.

In DNA form, the CDR3 reads TGTGCCAGCAGTTCGGACGGAGCCCGGGAGACCGGGGAGCTGTTTTTT. The encoded protein is CASSSDGARETGELFF. The chain carries TRBV5-6 and TRBJ2-2; weak D call: TRBD2 (6 bases). Germline assignment: CDR1 SGHDT and CDR2 YYEEEE. Trimming took 5 bases from V and 5 from J, leaving 19 bases between them. The CDR3 sequence is 16 residues long.

This chain connects TRBV4-3 to TRBJ2-1; 12 bases match TRBD2. The CDR3 is 16 amino acids. Unmatched junction bases numbered 5, after V lost 1 base and J lost 7 bases. The germline V gene encodes CDR1 LGHNA and CDR2 YSLEER. CDR3: CASSQGLAGVGNEQFF. In DNA, the CDR3 is TGCGCCAGCAGCCAAGGACTAGCGGGAGTGGGTAATGAGCAGTTCTTC.

This clone was detected only a few times. The chain combines TRBV21-1 with TRBJ2-7; the listed D gene, TRBD2, was not tested against the DNA. TRBV21-1 is a documented pseudogene. This CDR3 is built from 17 residues. The CDR3 DNA reads as TGTGCCAGCAGCGATAAACTGTACCCACTTCTTACCTACGAGCAGTACTTC. Translated: CASSDKLYPLLTYEQYF.

The count of this clone is one. This sequence joins TRBV28 and TRBJ2-4; 7 nucleotides match TRBD2. Per the germline V gene, CDR1 is MDHEN and CDR2 is SYDVKM. V shed 2 bases and J 3 bases; nucleotides not matched to a gene: 10. The CDR3 loop spans 17 amino acids. CDR3 protein: CASSLVSGGSVKNIQYF. The CDR3 nucleotides are TGTGCCAGCAGTTTAGTCTCGGGGGGATCTGTCAAAAACATTCAGTACTTC.

Only one count was recorded for this clone. The rearrangement joins TRBV5-8 to TRBJ1-1; the D is unclear. Germline assignment: CDR1 SGHTS and CDR2 YDEGEE. The CDR3 is 15 residues long. V gave up 1 base and J gave up 0 bases, with 10 bases separating them. This CDR3 reads CASSLSAGMNTEAFF. CDR3 nucleotides: TGTGCCAGCAGCTTGTCTGCAGGAATGAACACTGAAGCTTTCTTT.

V and J are TRBV5-6 and TRBJ2-1; D perhaps matches TRBD1 (6 bases). CDR3 length: 12 amino acids. The germline gives CDR1 SGHDT, CDR2 YYEEEE. Trimming took off 4 bases at V and 9 bases at J, with 11 bases between the two ends. The CDR3 bases are TGTGCCAGCAGCCCATCCAGGGGTGAGCAGTTCTTC. This gives the protein CASSPSRGEQFF.

In its sample, this clone was seen a few times. V is TRBV28 and J is TRBJ2-1, with D possibly matching TRBD2 (5 bases). Trimming pared 2 bases from V and 2 bases from J, leaving 10 bases between. Germline V gene sequence: CDR1 MDHEN, CDR2 SYDVKM. The CDR3 extends over 15 amino acids. The CDR3 here is CASSLKRDPYNEQFF. DNA for the CDR3: TGTGCCAGCAGTTTAAAGAGGGATCCCTACAATGAGCAGTTCTTC. The whole variable domain, remainder taken from reference TRBV28 and TRBJ2-1, is DVKVTQSSRYLVKRTGEKVFLECVQDMDHENMFWYRQDPGLGLRLIYFSYDVKMKEKGDIPEGYSVSREKKERFSLILESASTNQTSMYLCASSLKRDPYNEQFFGPGTRLTVL.

V is TRBV6-5 and J is TRBJ2-3; D is undetermined. CDR1 is MNHEY, CDR2 SVGAGI, per germline. The CDR3 loop spans 12 amino acids. The ends were cut back, 6 bases at V and 2 bases at J, with 6 bases in the middle. The CDR3: CASRDNTDTQYF. Here the CDR3 DNA reads TGTGCCAGCAGAGACAACACAGATACGCAGTATTTT.

The chain combines TRBV28 with TRBJ2-7, with 9 bases identical to TRBD2. The CDR3 has 15 amino acids. The V segment lost 2 bases and the J segment 4 bases; nucleotides outside the gene matches: 6. CDR1 is MDHEN and CDR2 is SYDVKM in the germline V gene. CDR3 DNA: TGTGCCAGCAGTTTAAGTATAGCGGGAGTGTACGAGCAGTACTTC. Translated: CASSLSIAGVYEQYF.

The CDR3 DNA reads as TGCGCCAGCAGCCAAGACAGGGGGTGGGGGACAGATACGCAGTATTTT. Its protein product is CASSQDRGWGTDTQYF. The V and J genes are TRBV4-1 and TRBJ2-3, with TRBD1 matching over 7 bases. The CDR3 covers 16 residues. V lost 0 bases, J lost 3 bases, and 6 bases stayed unmatched. CDR1 is MGHRA and CDR2 is YSYEKL in the germline V gene.

In DNA, the CDR3 is TGTGCCAGCAGCCAAGAGGGGAGTTACACTGAAGCTTTCTTT. Translating it yields CASSQEGSYTEAFF. V usage is TRBV3-1 (or the pseudogene TRBV3-2) and J usage is TRBJ1-1, with no clear D. V shed 0 bases and J shed 3 bases, with 8 bases lying between them. The CDR3 covers 14 residues. Germline CDR1 is LGHDT and CDR2 is YNNKEL (reference sequence).

This rearrangement joins TRBV10-3 to TRBJ1-1, with 10 positions matching TRBD1. The V segment lost 8 bases and the J segment 4 bases; nucleotides outside the gene matches: 7. The germline gives CDR1 ENHRY, CDR2 SYGVKD. This CDR3 comprises 14 residues. CDR3 region: CAIQTGGRVTEAFF. CDR3 DNA: TGTGCCATCCAGACAGGGGGCCGGGTCACTGAAGCTTTCTTT.

The chain carries TRBV27 and TRBJ1-2, with 7 nucleotides matching TRBD1. CDR3 size: 13 residues. The ends lost 5 bases at V and 7 bases at J; junction bases unmatched: 7. Germline V gene sequence: CDR1 MNHEY, CDR2 SMNVEV (reference sequence). The DNA of the CDR3 is TGTGCCAGCAGTGGGGACAGATCTGGTGGCTACACCTTC. It translates to CASSGDRSGGYTF.

The V and J genes are TRBV7-9 and TRBJ1-6; TRBD1 matches 8 bases. V shed 5 bases, J shed 6 bases, and the junction held 12 bases outside the gene matches. CDR3 size: 17 residues. Germline CDR1 is SEHNR and CDR2 is FQNEAQ (reference sequence). The CDR3 reads CASSLMTGATLNSPLHF. As DNA, the CDR3 is TGTGCCAGCAGCCTGATGACAGGGGCCACACTTAATTCACCCCTCCACTTT.

The genes are TRBV5-5 and TRBJ1-5; 7 nucleotides line up with TRBD1. V trimming: 0 bases; J trimming: 2 bases; junction bases outside the gene matches: 2. The CDR3 consists of 15 residues. Germline V CDR1 and CDR2: SGHKS, YYEKEE (reference sequence). The CDR3 region is CASSLEGAGNQPQHF. As DNA, the CDR3 is TGTGCCAGCAGCTTGGAGGGGGCCGGCAATCAGCCCCAGCATTTT. Full variable domain (remainder filled in from reference TRBV5-5 and TRBJ1-5): DAGVTQSPTHLIKTRGQQVTLRCSPISGHKSVSWYQQVLGQGPQFIFQYYEKEERGRGNFPDRFSARQFPNYSSELNVNALLLGDSALYLCASSLEGAGNQPQHFGDGTRLSIL.

V usage is TRBV4-3 and J usage is TRBJ2-1; TRBD2 agrees at 15 bases. This CDR3 spans 17 amino acids. J lost 6 bases, V lost 1 base, and 4 bases had no gene match. Germline lookup yields CDR1 LGHNA and CDR2 YSLEER. The CDR3 protein is CASSQAPGLAGGNEQFF. The CDR3 bases are TGCGCCAGCAGCCAAGCCCCGGGACTAGCGGGAGGCAATGAGCAGTTCTTC.

The V gene is TRBV2, the J gene TRBJ1-2, with 8 bases aligning to TRBD1. The germline V gene encodes CDR1 SNHLY and CDR2 FYNNEI. The CDR3 runs to 14 residues. V shed 5 bases and J 8 bases; nucleotides not matched to a gene: 10. DNA for the CDR3: TGTGCCAGCAGTCGGACAGGGAGTGTTGGGGGCTACACCTTC. Amino acid sequence: CASSRTGSVGGYTF.

The CDR3 loop reads CASSYPTSGHYNEQFF. The CDR3 nucleotides are TGTGCCAGCAGTTACCCTACTAGCGGGCATTACAATGAGCAGTTCTTC. This chain joins TRBV6-2 or TRBV6-3 and TRBJ2-1; 9 nucleotides agree with TRBD2. The V and J ends lost 2 bases and 4 bases, in that order; junction bases with no gene match: 6. The CDR3 spans 16 residues. Germline values: CDR1 MNHEY, CDR2 SVGEGT.

The chain links TRBV4-3 to TRBJ2-1, with a weak D call TRBD1 (5 bases). The V and J ends lost 2 bases and 4 bases respectively, with 12 bases between them. In germline, CDR1 is LGHNA, CDR2 YSLEER. The CDR3 is 15 amino acids. The CDR3 nucleotides are TGCGCCAGCAGCCAAACCAGGGCCCCATACAATGAGCAGTTCTTC. Protein sequence: CASSQTRAPYNEQFF.

This chain joins TRBV4-1 and TRBJ2-7; the match to TRBD2 covers 10 bases. CDR1 and CDR2 (germline): MGHRA, YSYEKL. CDR3 length: 16 residues. Trimming removed 1 base from V and 3 bases from J; junction bases left unmatched: 6. CDR3 sequence reads: CASSQGSGLARYEQYF. CDR3 DNA sequence: TGCGCCAGCAGCCAAGGGTCGGGACTAGCGCGCTACGAGCAGTACTTC.

This chain links TRBV5-1 with TRBJ2-7, with 9 bases identical to TRBD1. CDR3 length equals 13 residues. The V and J ends lost 4 bases and 5 bases, in that order; junction bases with no gene match: 4. Germline V gives CDR1 SGHRS, CDR2 YFSETQ. The CDR3 DNA reads as TGCGCCAGCAGCCAACGGACAGGGGACGAGCAGTACTTC. Residues: CASSQRTGDEQYF.